Listed here are 22 T cell receptor beta chains from one sample, sequenced in a study of blood T cell repertoires in COVID-19. Repertoires were generated with immunoSEQ multiplex PCR, while TCRdb's copy carries only in-frame clones and drops some. The sample gives fewer than 150,000 clones, about 81% of which show up once; 4% to 5% is in the top ten. Material for sequencing was peripheral blood. These receptors were collected from a woman of 80 years or more with acute or convalescent COVID-19.

The chain uses TRBV19 and TRBJ2-5, with TRBD1 identical over 8 bases. The germline V gene has CDR1 LNHDA and CDR2 SQIVND (reference sequence). J gave up 2 bases and V 3 bases, and 5 bases lay outside the gene matches. This CDR3 is 15 amino acids long. The CDR3 is CASSMDRVFQETQYF. CDR3 nucleotides: TGTGCCAGTAGTATGGACAGGGTTTTTCAAGAGACCCAGTACTTC.

The sample holds a few counts of this clone. The genes are TRBV11-1 and TRBJ2-7; 7 bases match TRBD1. This CDR3 spans 13 amino acids. V gave up 5 bases and J gave up 3 bases; unmatched junction bases: 4. Germline CDR1 and CDR2: SGHAT and FQDESV (reference sequence). The CDR3 spells CASSPDRDYEQYF. CDR3 coding DNA: TGTGCCAGCAGCCCCGACAGGGACTACGAGCAGTACTTC.

The V gene is TRBV19, the J gene TRBJ1-5, with D possibly being TRBD1 (5 bases). V lost 2 bases and J lost 6, with 20 bases in between. The CDR3 contains 17 residues. Germline-derived CDR1 and CDR2 are LNHDA and SQIVND (reference sequence). The DNA of the CDR3 is TGTGCCAGTAGTATAAGGCGACGGAACAACGGGGGTCAGCCCCAGCATTTT. The encoded protein is CASSIRRRNNGGQPQHF.

This sequence joins TRBV11-2 and TRBJ2-7, with D possibly matching TRBD1 (5 bases). This CDR3 spans 15 amino acids. Trimming left V 5 bases short and J 0 bases short, with 14 bases between. Germline values: CDR1 SGHAT, CDR2 FQNNGV. CDR3 coding DNA: TGTGCCAGCAGCGCCTCCCCGACAGCCTCCTACGAGCAGTACTTC. Its protein product is CASSASPTASYEQYF.

The chain is built from TRBV7-9 and TRBJ2-5; TRBD2 matches at 14 bases. V trimming: 4 bases; J trimming: 1 base; junction bases outside the gene matches: 5. Germline CDR1 is SEHNR and CDR2 is FQNEAQ (reference sequence). The CDR3 consists of 17 residues. CDR3 amino acids: CASSSGLAGDIQETQYF. CDR3 coding DNA: TGTGCCAGCAGCTCGGGACTAGCGGGGGACATCCAAGAGACCCAGTACTTC.

This clone has only one observation. The chain joins TRBV2 to TRBJ1-6, with D perhaps matching TRBD1 (6 bases). The germline V and J ends were trimmed by 5 bases and 7 bases, with 12 bases remaining between them. The CDR3 consists of 14 residues. Germline CDR1 reads SNHLY; CDR2 reads FYNNEI. CDR3 sequence (DNA): TGTGCCAGCAGTCCCGGGACACCGAATTCACCCCTCCACTTT. Its translation: CASSPGTPNSPLHF.

The chain uses TRBV2 and TRBJ2-3, with TRBD1 matching 7 bases. The length of the CDR3 is 14 residues. The trim removed 3 bases at V and 1 base at J, leaving 1 base unmatched. Per the germline V gene, CDR1 is SNHLY and CDR2 is FYNNEI. CDR3 DNA sequence: TGTGCCAGCAGTGAGGACAGGCGCACAGATACGCAGTATTTT. As protein: CASSEDRRTDTQYF.

V is TRBV7-2 and J is TRBJ2-3; D gene ambiguous. The CDR3 contains 14 residues. V lost 3 bases and J 6 bases, leaving 13 bases between the germline ends. Germline CDR1 SGHTA, CDR2 FQGNSA. This chain's CDR3 is CASSFSPQADTQYF. The CDR3 coding sequence is TGTGCCAGCAGCTTTTCACCCCAGGCGGATACGCAGTATTTT.

This clone showed up just a few times. This rearrangement joins TRBV19 to TRBJ1-3; D not resolved. The CDR3 extends over 14 amino acids. V was trimmed by 5 bases and J by 2 bases, leaving 10 bases between them. The germline gives CDR1 LNHDA, CDR2 SQIVND (reference sequence). This CDR3 reads CASSVGETGNTIYF. In DNA form, the CDR3 reads TGTGCCAGTAGTGTCGGTGAGACTGGAAACACCATATATTTT.

The V call is TRBV9, the J call TRBJ2-1; no clear D. Per germline, CDR1 SGDLS and CDR2 YYNGEE. V was clipped by 0 bases and J by 0 bases, with 7 bases between them. The CDR3 runs to 15 residues. CDR3 residues: CASSVDSSSYNEQFF. The DNA for the CDR3 is TGTGCCAGCAGCGTAGACTCTAGCTCCTACAATGAGCAGTTCTTC.

This chain links TRBV28 with TRBJ1-1, with no clear D. Germline V lookup: CDR1 MDHEN, CDR2 SYDVKM. The V gene lost 8 bases and the J gene lost 7 bases, with 2 bases spanning the gap. The CDR3 contains 8 residues. CDR3 sequence: CASLEAFF. The CDR3 DNA reads as TGTGCCAGCCTTGAAGCTTTCTTT.

A few counts support this clone. CDR3 coding DNA: TGTGCCAGCAGCTGGACAGGTTCCACAGATACGCAGTATTTT. Translated, it gives CASSWTGSTDTQYF. The chain is built from TRBV4-2 and TRBJ2-3; 7 bases align to TRBD1. The CDR3 is 14 residues long. Germline V lookup: CDR1 LGHNA, CDR2 YNFKEQ. Trimming cost V 5 bases and J 2 bases; bases outside gene matches: 4.

V and J are TRBV27 and TRBJ1-1, with D possibly matching TRBD1 (6 bases). Germline V lookup: CDR1 MNHEY, CDR2 SMNVEV (reference sequence). The V end lost 4 bases, the J end lost 5 bases, and 17 bases lay between the germline ends. This CDR3 is built from 15 residues. The CDR3 sequence: CASSSIQGYRTEAFF. CDR3 in DNA: TGTGCCAGCAGTTCCATACAGGGATATCGAACTGAAGCTTTCTTT.

The chain links TRBV18 to TRBJ2-7, with 7 bases matching TRBD1. The CDR3 totals 15 residues. Per germline, CDR1 KGHSH and CDR2 LQKENI. The V and J ends lost 3 bases and 5 bases, in that order; junction bases with no gene match: 10. As DNA, the CDR3 is TGTGCCAGCTCACCGGTGCCGGGACAGATCAACGAGCAGTACTTC. Its protein product is CASSPVPGQINEQYF.

The V gene is TRBV13, the J gene TRBJ2-1; 7 positions match TRBD2. Losses at the gene ends were 1 base for V and 5 bases for J; bases not matched to a gene: 5. The germline V gene encodes CDR1 PRHDT and CDR2 FYEKMQ (reference sequence). This CDR3 contains 15 residues. This chain's CDR3 is CASSLVASGNNEQFF. The CDR3 region has the DNA TGTGCCAGCAGCTTAGTCGCTAGCGGAAACAATGAGCAGTTCTTC.

This clone has only a few counts. This sequence joins TRBV2 and TRBJ1-1; the D gene is possibly TRBD1 (6 bases). Trimming removed 7 bases at V and 3 bases at J, with 18 bases between. Germline V gives CDR1 SNHLY, CDR2 FYNNEI. CDR3 size: 15 residues. The CDR3 bases are TGTGCCAGCACCGATGACAGGCGTGCGGACACTGAAGCTTTCTTT. It specifies CASTDDRRADTEAFF. The variable domain in full, completed from reference TRBV2 and TRBJ1-1, reads EPEVTQTPSHQVTQMGQEVILRCVPISNHLYFYWYRQILGQKVEFLVSFYNNEISEKSEIFDDQFSVERPDGSNFTLKIRSTKLEDSAMYFCASTDDRRADTEAFFGQGTRLTVV.

The chain employs TRBV28 and TRBJ2-3; 8 bases line up with TRBD2. This CDR3 is 16 amino acids long. Losses at the gene ends were 3 bases for V and 1 base for J; bases not matched to a gene: 6. The germline gives CDR1 MDHEN, CDR2 SYDVKM. CDR3 protein: CASSFSSGTGTDTQYF. As DNA, the CDR3 is TGTGCCAGCAGTTTTAGTAGCGGGACGGGCACAGATACGCAGTATTTT.

The chain carries TRBV7-9 and TRBJ2-7; TRBD2 matches at 8 bases. With V trimmed by 4 bases and J by 3 bases, 2 bases remained unmatched. The germline gives CDR1 SEHNR, CDR2 FQNEAQ (reference sequence). CDR3 length: 13 amino acids. DNA for the CDR3: TGTGCCAGCAGCTCGAGCGGGGGCTACGAGCAGTACTTC. Translation: CASSSSGGYEQYF.

The CDR3 sequence: CASRRFGTSGYEQYF. For the CDR3, the DNA is TGTGCCAGCAGACGATTTGGGACTAGCGGGTACGAGCAGTACTTC. The chain joins TRBV5-4 to TRBJ2-7; 12 bases align to TRBD2. With V trimmed by 5 bases and J by 4 bases, 7 bases remained unmatched. Germline CDR1 SGHNT, CDR2 YYREEE (reference sequence). CDR3 length: 15 amino acids.

This clone appeared a single time. This rearrangement joins TRBV19 to TRBJ1-2; perhaps TRBD1 as D (6 bases). Germline CDR1 reads LNHDA; CDR2 reads SQIVND (reference sequence). V was clipped by 3 bases and J by 7 bases, with 18 bases between them. CDR3 size: 15 residues. The CDR3 protein is CASSISTGTLGGYTF. CDR3 nucleotide sequence: TGTGCCAGTAGTATTTCGACAGGAACTTTAGGTGGCTACACCTTC.

The chain carries TRBV29-1 and TRBJ1-5; 8 bases are shared with TRBD1. Trimming cost V 4 bases and J 5 bases; bases outside gene matches: 7. Germline V gives CDR1 SQVTM, CDR2 ANQGSEA. The CDR3 has 14 amino acids. The CDR3 protein is CSVVATGDDQPQHF. In nucleotides, the CDR3 is TGCAGCGTTGTGGCGACAGGGGACGATCAGCCCCAGCATTTT.

V and J are TRBV4-1 and TRBJ1-6; a weak D match, TRBD1 (6 bases). The CDR3 contains 17 residues. Germline CDR1 MGHRA, CDR2 YSYEKL. Trimming shortened V by 2 bases and J by 3 bases, and 14 bases separated the two germline ends. As DNA, the CDR3 is TGCGCCAGCAGCCAAATATTTGACAGGCGCTATAATTCACCCCTCCACTTT. It codes for CASSQIFDRRYNSPLHF.